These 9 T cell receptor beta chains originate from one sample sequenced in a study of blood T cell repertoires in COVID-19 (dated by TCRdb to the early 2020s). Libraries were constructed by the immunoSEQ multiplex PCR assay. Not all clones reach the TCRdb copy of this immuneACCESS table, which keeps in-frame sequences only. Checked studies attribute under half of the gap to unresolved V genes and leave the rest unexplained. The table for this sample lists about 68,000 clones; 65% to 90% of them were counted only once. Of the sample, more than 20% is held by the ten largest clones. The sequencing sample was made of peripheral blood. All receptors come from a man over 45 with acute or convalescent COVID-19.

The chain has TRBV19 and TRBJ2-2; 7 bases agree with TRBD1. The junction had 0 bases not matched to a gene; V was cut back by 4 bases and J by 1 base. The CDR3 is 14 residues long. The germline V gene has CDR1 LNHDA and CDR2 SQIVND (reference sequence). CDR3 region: CASSRQGNTGELFF. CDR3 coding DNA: TGTGCCAGTAGTAGACAGGGGAACACCGGGGAGCTGTTTTTT.

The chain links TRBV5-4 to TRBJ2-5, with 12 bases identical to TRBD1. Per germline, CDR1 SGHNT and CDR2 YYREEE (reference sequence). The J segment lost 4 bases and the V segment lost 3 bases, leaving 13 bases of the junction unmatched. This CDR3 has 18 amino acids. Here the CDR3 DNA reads TGTGCCAGCAGCTCCCAGGGACAGGGGGCGAGGGTTAGAGAGACCCAGTACTTC. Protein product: CASSSQGQGARVRETQYF. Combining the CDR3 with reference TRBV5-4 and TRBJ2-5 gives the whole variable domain ETGVTQSPTHLIKTRGQQVTLRCSSQSGHNTVSWYQQALGQGPQFIFQYYREEENGRGNFPPRFSGLQFPNYSSELNVNALELDDSALYLCASSSQGQGARVRETQYFGPGTRLLVL.

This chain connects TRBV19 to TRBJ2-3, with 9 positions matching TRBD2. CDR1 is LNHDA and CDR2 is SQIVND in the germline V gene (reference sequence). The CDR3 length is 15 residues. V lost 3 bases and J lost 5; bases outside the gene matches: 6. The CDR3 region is CASSIWASGVDTQYF. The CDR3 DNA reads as TGTGCCAGTAGTATTTGGGCTAGCGGGGTAGATACGCAGTATTTT.

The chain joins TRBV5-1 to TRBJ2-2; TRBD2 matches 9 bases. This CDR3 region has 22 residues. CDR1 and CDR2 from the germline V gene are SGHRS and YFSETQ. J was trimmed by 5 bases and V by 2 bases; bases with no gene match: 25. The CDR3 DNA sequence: TGCGCCAGCAGCTTCCCCGGGTCTAGCGGGGAGGCTCTCTTATCTTCTACCGGGGAGCTGTTTTTT. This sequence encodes CASSFPGSSGEALLSSTGELFF.

CDR3 amino acids: CASSEAAISTDTQYF. The CDR3 DNA is TGTGCCAGCAGTGAAGCAGCGATTAGCACAGATACGCAGTATTTT. This chain uses TRBV2 with TRBJ2-3; D not resolved. Between the trimmed V and J ends, which lost 0 bases and 0 bases, there was a span of 7 bases. Per the germline V gene, CDR1 is SNHLY and CDR2 is FYNNEI. This CDR3 contains 15 residues.

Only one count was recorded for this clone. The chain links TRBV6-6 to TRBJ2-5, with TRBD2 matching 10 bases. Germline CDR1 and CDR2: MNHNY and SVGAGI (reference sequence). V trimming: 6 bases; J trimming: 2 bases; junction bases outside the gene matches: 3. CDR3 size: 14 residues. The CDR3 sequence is CASSMTSGQETQYF. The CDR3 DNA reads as TGTGCCAGCAGCATGACTAGCGGGCAAGAGACCCAGTACTTC.

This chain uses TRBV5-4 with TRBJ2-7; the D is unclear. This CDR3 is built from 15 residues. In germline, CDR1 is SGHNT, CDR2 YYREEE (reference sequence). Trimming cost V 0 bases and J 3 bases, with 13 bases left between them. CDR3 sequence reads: CASSLDSGSFYEQYF. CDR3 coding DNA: TGTGCCAGCAGCTTGGATTCAGGCAGCTTCTACGAGCAGTACTTC.

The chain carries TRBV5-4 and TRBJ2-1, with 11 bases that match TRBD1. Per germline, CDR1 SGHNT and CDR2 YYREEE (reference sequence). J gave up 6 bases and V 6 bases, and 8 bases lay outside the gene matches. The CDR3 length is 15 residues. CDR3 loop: CASTRGGQGGNEQFF. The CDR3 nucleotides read TGTGCCAGCACTCGTGGGGGACAGGGGGGCAATGAGCAGTTCTTC.

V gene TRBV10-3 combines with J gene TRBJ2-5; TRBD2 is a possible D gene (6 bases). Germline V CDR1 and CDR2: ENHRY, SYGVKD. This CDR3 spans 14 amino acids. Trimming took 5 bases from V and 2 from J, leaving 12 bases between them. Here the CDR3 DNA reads TGTGCCATCAGTTCCGGTGCGGGGCAAGAGACCCAGTACTTC. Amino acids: CAISSGAGQETQYF.